The entry that follows covers one T cell receptor beta chain sequence. The CDR3 consists of 14 residues. Germline values: CDR1 SGHNT, CDR2 YYREEE (reference sequence). V gave up 0 bases and J gave up 7 bases, with 11 bases separating them. The sample comes from a study of blood T cell repertoires in COVID-19. Sequencing was performed with immunoSEQ multiplex PCR; in TCRdb, only in-frame clones are kept and a portion is missing. This table has about 480,000 clones, about 91% appearing once. The clonotype was recovered from a man aged 18 to 35 with COVID-19, enrolled during active disease. The gene calls are TRBV5-4 and TRBJ2-1; the D gene is possibly TRBD1 (6 bases). The specimen was peripheral blood. The CDR3 sequence: CASSLAGQTNEQFF. For the CDR3, the DNA is TGTGCCAGCAGCTTGGCCGGACAGACAAATGAGCAGTTCTTC.